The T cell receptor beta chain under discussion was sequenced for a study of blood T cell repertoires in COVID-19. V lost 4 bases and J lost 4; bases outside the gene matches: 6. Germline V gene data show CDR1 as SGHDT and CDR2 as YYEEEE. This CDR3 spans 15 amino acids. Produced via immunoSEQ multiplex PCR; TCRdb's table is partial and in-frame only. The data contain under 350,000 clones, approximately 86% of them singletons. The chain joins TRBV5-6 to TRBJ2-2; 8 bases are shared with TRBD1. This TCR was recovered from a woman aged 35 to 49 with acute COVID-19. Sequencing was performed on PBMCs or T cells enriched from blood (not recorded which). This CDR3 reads CASSPGTGLTGELFF. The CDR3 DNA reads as TGTGCCAGCAGCCCCGGGACAGGTCTCACCGGGGAGCTGTTTTTT. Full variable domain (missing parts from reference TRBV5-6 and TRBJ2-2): DAGVTQSPTHLIKTRGQQVTLRCSPKSGHDTVSWYQQALGQGPQFIFQYYEEEERQRGNFPDRFSGHQFPNYSSELNVNALLLGDSALYLCASSPGTGLTGELFFGEGSRLTVL.